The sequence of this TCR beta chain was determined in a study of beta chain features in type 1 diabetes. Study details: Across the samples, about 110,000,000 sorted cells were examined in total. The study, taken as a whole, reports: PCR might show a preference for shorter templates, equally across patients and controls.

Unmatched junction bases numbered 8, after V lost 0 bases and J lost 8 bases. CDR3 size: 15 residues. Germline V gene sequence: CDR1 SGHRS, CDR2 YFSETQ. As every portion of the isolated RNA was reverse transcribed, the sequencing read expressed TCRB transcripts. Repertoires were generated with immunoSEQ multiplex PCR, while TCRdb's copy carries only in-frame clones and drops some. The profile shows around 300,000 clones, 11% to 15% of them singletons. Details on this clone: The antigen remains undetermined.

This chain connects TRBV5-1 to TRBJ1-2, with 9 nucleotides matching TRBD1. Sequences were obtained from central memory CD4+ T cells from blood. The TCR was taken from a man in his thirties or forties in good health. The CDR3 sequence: CASSLAGTGQGGYTF. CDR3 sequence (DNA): TGCGCCAGCAGCTTGGCCGGGACAGGGCAAGGGGGCTACACCTTC.